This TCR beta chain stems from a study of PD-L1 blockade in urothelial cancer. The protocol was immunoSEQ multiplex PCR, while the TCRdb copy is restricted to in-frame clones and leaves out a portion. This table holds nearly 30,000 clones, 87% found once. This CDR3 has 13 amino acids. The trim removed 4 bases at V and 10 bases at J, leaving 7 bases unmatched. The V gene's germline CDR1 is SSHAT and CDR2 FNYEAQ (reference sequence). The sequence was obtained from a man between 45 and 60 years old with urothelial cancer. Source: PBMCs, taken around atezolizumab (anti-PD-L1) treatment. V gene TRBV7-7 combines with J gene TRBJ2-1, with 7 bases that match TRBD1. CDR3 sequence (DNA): TGTGCCAGCAGCTCCGACAGGGTCGGCGAGCAGTTCTTC. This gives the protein CASSSDRVGEQFF.